This passage covers 31 T cell receptor beta chains from one sample sequenced in a study. MiXCR, applied by TCRdb to the reads, yields one record per CDR3 protein. The sample yields 6,500 to 7,500 distinct CDR3 sequences, 30% to 35% seen once. The sample consisted of blood. These TCRs come from a human donor.

The chain uses TRBV11-2 and TRBJ2-2, with D possibly TRBD2 on 6 matching bases. Germline loops: CDR1 SGHAT, CDR2 FQNNGV. The CDR3 loop spans 17 amino acids. Trimming left V 0 bases short and J 5 bases short, with 16 bases between. Written as DNA, the CDR3 is TGTGCCAGCAGCTTAGATTTCGGAGTTGCGGGGACCGGGGAGCTGTTTTTT. Encoded protein: CASSLDFGVAGTGELFF.

This clonotype has just a few counts. The V and J genes are TRBV5-1 and TRBJ2-5, with 9 bases lining up with TRBD2. The length of the CDR3 is 16 residues. Germline V gene lookup returns CDR1 SGHRS and CDR2 YFSETQ. V lost 1 base and J lost 1; bases outside the gene matches: 5. The CDR3 region is CASSLSAGGPQETQYF. The CDR3 coding sequence is TGCGCCAGCAGCTTGTCGGCGGGAGGGCCCCAAGAGACCCAGTACTTC.

This clonotype counts as medium-sized. The CDR3 region is CSVEEHEQYF. The CDR3 bases are TGCAGCGTTGAAGAACACGAGCAGTACTTC. The J gene is TRBJ2-7, the V gene TRBV29-1; D is ambiguous. The CDR3 extends over 10 amino acids. V was cut by 0 bases and J by 5 bases, with 2 bases left in between. Germline V lookup: CDR1 SQVTM, CDR2 ANQGSEA.

This clonotype is judged medium-sized (0.01 to 0.1%). The genes are TRBV30 and TRBJ2-2, with 7 bases matching TRBD1. The J segment lost 3 bases and the V segment lost 2 bases, leaving 6 bases of the junction unmatched. Germline values: CDR1 GTSNPN, CDR2 SVGIG (reference sequence). This CDR3 contains 15 residues. CDR3 in DNA: TGTGCCTGGAGTAGAGGGGGCGACGACACCGGGGAGCTGTTTTTT. Protein product: CAWSRGGDDTGELFF.

The chain links TRBV20-1 to TRBJ2-4, with D unclear. V was cut by 1 base and J by 4 bases, with 8 bases left in between. The CDR3 has 13 residues. The germline gives CDR1 DFQATT, CDR2 SNEGSKA (reference sequence). The CDR3 reads CSARVWGKNIQYF. CDR3 DNA sequence: TGCAGTGCTAGAGTTTGGGGTAAAAACATTCAGTACTTC.

This clonotype is medium-sized within its sample. The chain has TRBV29-1 and TRBJ1-3, with D unclear. CDR1 is SQVTM and CDR2 is ANQGSEA in the germline V gene. V was clipped by 0 bases and J by 0 bases, with 9 bases between them. This CDR3 contains 15 residues. CDR3 sequence: CSVEDPHFSGNTIYF. The CDR3 DNA reads TGCAGCGTTGAAGACCCCCACTTCTCTGGAAACACCATATATTTT.

The CDR3 sequence is CSASRAGELFF. The CDR3, as DNA: TGCAGTGCCAGTCGAGCAGGGGAGCTGTTTTTT. The gene calls are TRBV20-1 and TRBJ2-2; unclear D gene. The CDR3 loop spans 11 amino acids. Trimming removed 6 bases at V and 8 bases at J, with 10 bases between. Germline-derived CDR1 and CDR2 are DFQATT and SNEGSKA (reference sequence).

This clonotype came up a few times. The chain couples TRBV14 to TRBJ1-2, with D unresolved. The CDR3 consists of 12 residues. Per the germline V gene, CDR1 is SGHDN and CDR2 is FVKESK. V lost 6 bases and J 4 bases, leaving 9 bases between the germline ends. CDR3: CASSPGLYGYTF. The CDR3 region has the DNA TGTGCCAGCAGTCCAGGCCTCTATGGCTACACCTTC.

By share, this clonotype counts as medium-sized. This rearrangement joins TRBV29-1 to TRBJ2-7; D gene uncertain. Between the trimmed V and J ends, which lost 4 bases and 6 bases, there was a span of 10 bases. The length of the CDR3 is 11 residues. Per germline, CDR1 SQVTM and CDR2 ANQGSEA. The CDR3 coding sequence is TGCAGCGTTGCGCCGGGCGGCGAGCAGTACTTC. Translation: CSVAPGGEQYF.

By proportion, this clonotype is medium-sized (0.01 to 0.1%). The V gene is TRBV4-2, the J gene TRBJ1-1; a weak D match, TRBD1 (6 bases). Per germline, CDR1 LGHNA and CDR2 YNFKEQ. V gave up 0 bases and J gave up 4 bases, with 12 bases separating them. This CDR3 region has 15 residues. CDR3 amino acids: CASSQDLVRGTEAFF. The DNA for the CDR3 is TGTGCCAGCAGCCAAGATCTTGTCAGGGGCACTGAAGCTTTCTTT.

This chain uses TRBV4-2 with TRBJ2-7; D is unresolved. This CDR3 is 15 amino acids long. Germline V lookup: CDR1 LGHNA, CDR2 YNFKEQ. Trimming took 0 bases from V and 1 from J, leaving 10 bases between them. The CDR3 loop reads CASSQEKGLSYEQYF. As DNA, the CDR3 is TGTGCCAGCAGCCAAGAAAAGGGCCTTTCCTACGAGCAGTACTTC.

This chain uses TRBV6-2 or TRBV6-3 with TRBJ2-7, with a weak D call TRBD2 (6 bases). This CDR3 spans 18 amino acids. Germline lookup yields CDR1 MNHEY and CDR2 SVGEGT. V was cut by 4 bases and J by 2 bases, with 24 bases left in between. The CDR3 DNA reads as TGTGCCAGCAGTTCGATAAGCGGCCGCCATGGAGGGACCTACGAGCAGTACTTC. Its protein is CASSSISGRHGGTYEQYF.

Regarding this clonotype: Since a much larger clone is just one base distant, this may be a read error. This chain links TRBV29-1 with TRBJ1-1, with D perhaps matching TRBD1 (5 bases). The CDR3 has 13 amino acids. Per germline, CDR1 SQVTM and CDR2 ANQGSEA. Trimming removed 4 bases at V and 3 bases at J, with 12 bases between. CDR3: CSVVGTRDTEAFF. The CDR3 DNA follows: TGCAGCGTTGTTGGGACCAGGGACACTGAAGCTTTCTTT. The variable domain in full, with the rest retrieved from reference TRBV29-1 and TRBJ1-1, is SAVISQKPSRDICQRGTSLTIQCQVDSQVTMMFWYRQQPGQSLTLIATANQGSEATYESGFVIDKFPISRPNLTFSTLTVSNMSPEDSSIYLCSVVGTRDTEAFFGQGTRLTVV.

This clonotype was seen once. The V call is TRBV30, the J call TRBJ1-2; 10 bases agree with TRBD1. This CDR3 is built from 11 residues. Germline CDR1 GTSNPN, CDR2 SVGIG (reference sequence). The J segment lost 8 bases and the V segment lost 8 bases, leaving 5 bases of the junction unmatched. The DNA for the CDR3 is TGTGCCCGGGACAGGGGAGACGGCTACACCTTC. This gives the protein CARDRGDGYTF. Full variable domain (rest looked up from reference TRBV30 and TRBJ1-2): SQTIHQWPATLVQPVGSPLSLECTVEGTSNPNLYWYRQAAGRGLQLLFYSVGIGQISSEVPQNLSASRPQDRQFILSSKKLLLSDSGFYLCARDRGDGYTFGSGTRLTVV.

As to this clonotype: Just one base apart from a much larger clone, this may be a read error. The CDR3 DNA is TGTGCCATGGGCTGGGGGGATGAGCAGTTCTTC. This encodes CAMGWGDEQFF. V is TRBV27 and J is TRBJ2-1, with D possibly matching TRBD2 (6 bases). Trimming left V 10 bases short and J 8 bases short, with 12 bases between. CDR1 MNHEY and CDR2 SMNVEV come from the germline V gene (reference sequence). The CDR3 extends over 11 amino acids.

This clonotype was observed at least ten times. In DNA, the CDR3 is TGCAGCGCCGAAAGAGATAGCTCCTACAATGAGCAGTTCTTC. Its protein is CSAERDSSYNEQFF. The chain joins TRBV29-1 to TRBJ2-1; no definite D call. Between the trimmed V and J ends, which lost 7 bases and 0 bases, there was a span of 13 bases. CDR1 and CDR2 (germline): SQVTM, ANQGSEA. The CDR3 length is 14 residues.

This clonotype is deemed medium-sized. The chain carries TRBV14 and TRBJ1-1; perhaps TRBD1 as D (6 bases). The germline V and J ends were trimmed by 0 bases and 5 bases, with 13 bases remaining between them. Germline V gene data show CDR1 as SGHDN and CDR2 as FVKESK. CDR3 length: 15 amino acids. Written as DNA, the CDR3 is TGTGCCAGCAGCCAAGATCTCAGGGGAAGAACTGAAGCTTTCTTT. This gives the protein CASSQDLRGRTEAFF. Complete variable domain (other parts from reference TRBV14 and TRBJ1-1): EAGVTQFPSHSVIEKGQTVTLRCDPISGHDNLYWYRRVMGKEIKFLLHFVKESKQDESGMPNNRFLAERTGGTYSTLKVQPAELEDSGVYFCASSQDLRGRTEAFFGQGTRLTVV.

By its share, this clonotype is medium-sized. J is TRBJ2-5 and V is TRBV4-2; D remains unclear. The ends were cut back, 0 bases at V and 6 bases at J, with 8 bases in the middle. This CDR3 spans 13 amino acids. Germline values: CDR1 LGHNA, CDR2 YNFKEQ. The DNA for the CDR3 is TGTGCCAGCAGCCAAGATACGGTCCAGACCCAGTACTTC. Protein: CASSQDTVQTQYF.

A note on this clonotype: This may be a read error: a much more frequent sequence differs by one nucleotide. This chain links TRBV29-1 with TRBJ2-2, with D possibly being TRBD2 (5 bases). This CDR3 is 15 amino acids long. Trimming removed 6 bases from V and 4 bases from J, with 18 bases in between. Germline V gives CDR1 SQVTM, CDR2 ANQGSEA. The CDR3 DNA reads TGCAGCGTAAGGGAGTGGACCCCGGGCACCGGGGAGCTGTTTTTT. Protein product: CSVREWTPGTGELFF.

This clonotype is labeled as medium-sized (0.01 to 0.1%). The chain joins TRBV29-1 to TRBJ1-1; maybe TRBD1 (6 bases). CDR1 SQVTM and CDR2 ANQGSEA come from the germline V gene. The CDR3 extends over 14 amino acids. Trimming took 4 bases from V and 1 from J, leaving 13 bases between them. The CDR3 DNA follows: TGCAGCGTTGGTGCGGACAGTAGGAACACTGAAGCTTTCTTT. As protein: CSVGADSRNTEAFF.

This clonotype is medium-sized (0.01 to 0.1%) by share. This sequence joins TRBV29-1 and TRBJ1-5, with D unclear. The germline V and J ends were trimmed by 5 bases and 1 base, with 9 bases remaining between them. There are 13 residues in the CDR3. In germline, CDR1 is SQVTM, CDR2 ANQGSEA. The CDR3 here is CSVLVQSNQPQHF. In nucleotides, the CDR3 is TGCAGCGTTCTAGTACAGAGCAATCAGCCCCAGCATTTT.

The V call is TRBV14, the J call TRBJ1-2, with 7 bases that match TRBD1. The CDR3 contains 14 residues. Germline CDR1 and CDR2: SGHDN and FVKESK. The junction had 5 bases not matched to a gene; V was cut back by 3 bases and J by 4 bases. CDR3 in DNA: TGTGCCAGCAGCCAGAGGGGGCAGGCCTATGGCTACACCTTC. Residues: CASSQRGQAYGYTF.

The V call is TRBV4-2, the J call TRBJ1-4, with D perhaps TRBD1 (5 bases). Germline-derived CDR1 and CDR2 are LGHNA and YNFKEQ. Trimming pared 2 bases from V and 8 bases from J, leaving 12 bases between. The CDR3 spans 14 residues. Written as DNA, the CDR3 is TGTGCCAGCAGCCAACTAATGGGGGACGAAAAACTGTTTTTT. It yields the protein CASSQLMGDEKLFF.

The V gene is TRBV29-1, the J gene TRBJ1-3, with TRBD1 as a possible D gene (5 bases). The CDR3 has 14 amino acids. V was shortened by 0 bases and J by 4 bases, with 10 bases between the two germline ends. Per germline, CDR1 SQVTM and CDR2 ANQGSEA. The CDR3 here is CSVEDGGAGNTIYF. CDR3 DNA: TGCAGCGTTGAAGATGGGGGTGCGGGAAACACCATATATTTT.

The rearrangement links TRBV18 to TRBJ1-2; D possibly corresponds to TRBD1 (6 bases). Looked up from germline, CDR1 is KGHSH and CDR2 is LQKENI. This CDR3 is 14 amino acids long. V lost 6 bases and J 4 bases, leaving 15 bases between the germline ends. This chain's CDR3 is CASSPTGGGYGYTF. The DNA for the CDR3 is TGTGCCAGCTCTCCAACCGGGGGCGGCTATGGCTACACCTTC.

This sequence joins TRBV14 and TRBJ2-7, with TRBD2 matching 9 bases. CDR3 size: 15 residues. With V trimmed by 2 bases and J by 5 bases, 7 bases remained unmatched. Germline V gene lookup returns CDR1 SGHDN and CDR2 FVKESK. CDR3: CASSQPGTSWNEQYF. The CDR3 DNA follows: TGTGCCAGCAGCCAACCCGGGACTAGCTGGAACGAGCAGTACTTC.

This clonotype is deemed medium-sized (0.01 to 0.1%). The chain uses TRBV20-1 and TRBJ2-1; no definite D call. There are 12 residues in the CDR3. Per the germline V gene, CDR1 is DFQATT and CDR2 is SNEGSKA (reference sequence). V was cut by 3 bases and J by 6 bases, with 9 bases left in between. CDR3 amino acids: CSASYVGNEQFF. In DNA form, the CDR3 reads TGCAGTGCTAGTTACGTCGGCAATGAGCAGTTCTTC.

There are a few counts of this clonotype. The chain couples TRBV5-4 to TRBJ2-5, with TRBD1 matching 8 bases. After removal of 4 bases from V and 13 bases from J, the junction contained 9 bases not matched to a gene. The CDR3 runs 12 residues. Germline-derived CDR1 and CDR2 are SGHNT and YYREEE (reference sequence). The CDR3: CASSVDRDRPYF. The CDR3 DNA is TGTGCCAGCAGCGTTGACCGGGACAGGCCGTACTTC.

The chain recombines TRBV7-8 with TRBJ1-2, with TRBD1 matching over 7 bases. Germline V gene sequence: CDR1 SGHVS, CDR2 FQNEAQ. V gave up 5 bases and J gave up 4 bases; unmatched junction bases: 13. The CDR3 length is 16 residues. CDR3 amino acids: CASSLTGLAEAYGYTF. The CDR3 bases are TGTGCCAGCAGCCTGACAGGGCTAGCGGAAGCCTATGGCTACACCTTC.

The sample holds many counts of this clonotype. V usage is TRBV7-3 and J usage is TRBJ2-1; 11 nucleotides align to TRBD2. The CDR3 extends over 14 amino acids. V shed 4 bases and J 7 bases; nucleotides not matched to a gene: 3. Germline CDR1 reads SGHTA; CDR2 reads FQGTGA. DNA of the CDR3: TGTGCCAGCAGCTCCGGGACTAGCGGAAATGAGCAGTTCTTC. The encoded protein is CASSSGTSGNEQFF.

This clonotype is labeled as medium-sized (0.01 to 0.1%). The rearrangement joins TRBV30 to TRBJ2-1; tentative D call: TRBD1 (5 bases). Looked up from germline, CDR1 is GTSNPN and CDR2 is SVGIG (reference sequence). V lost 2 bases to trimming and J lost 7 bases, with 15 bases between them. The CDR3 consists of 14 residues. The CDR3 here is CAWSNGATGNEQFF. In nucleotides, the CDR3 is TGTGCCTGGAGTAATGGGGCTACCGGGAATGAGCAGTTCTTC.